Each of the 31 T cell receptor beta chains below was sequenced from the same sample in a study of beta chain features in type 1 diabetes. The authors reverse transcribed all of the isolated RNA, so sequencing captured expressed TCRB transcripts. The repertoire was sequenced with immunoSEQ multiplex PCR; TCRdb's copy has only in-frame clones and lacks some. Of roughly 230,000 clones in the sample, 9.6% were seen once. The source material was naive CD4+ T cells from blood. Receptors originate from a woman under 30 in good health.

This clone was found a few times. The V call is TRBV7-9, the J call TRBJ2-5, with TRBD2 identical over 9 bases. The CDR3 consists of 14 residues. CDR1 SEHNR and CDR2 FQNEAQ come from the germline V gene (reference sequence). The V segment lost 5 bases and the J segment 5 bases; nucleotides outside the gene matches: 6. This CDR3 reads CASSPGTSWETQYF. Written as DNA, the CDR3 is TGTGCCAGCAGCCCCGGGACTAGCTGGGAGACCCAGTACTTC.

The CDR3 reads CASSRTGANYEQYF. The CDR3 DNA follows: TGTGCCAGCTCAAGGACAGGGGCCAACTACGAGCAGTACTTC. The gene calls are TRBV27 and TRBJ2-5; 9 nucleotides agree with TRBD1. The end of the DNA is better explained by TRBJ2-7, so the J call may be wrong. Germline-derived CDR1 and CDR2 are MNHEY and SMNVEV (reference sequence). CDR3 size: 14 residues.

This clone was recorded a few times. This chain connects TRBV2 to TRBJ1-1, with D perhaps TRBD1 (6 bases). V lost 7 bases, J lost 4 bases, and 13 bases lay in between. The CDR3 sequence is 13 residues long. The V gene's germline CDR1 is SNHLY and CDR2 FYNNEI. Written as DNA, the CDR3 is TGTGCCAGCACAGGGGCCAGGATCACTGAAGCTTTCTTT. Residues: CASTGARITEAFF.

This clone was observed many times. This chain's CDR3 is CASSPSGRRTQYF. Here the CDR3 DNA reads TGCGCCAGCAGTCCCAGCGGGAGACGGACCCAGTACTTC. This chain uses TRBV23-1 with TRBJ2-5; 8 nucleotides align to TRBD2. TRBV23-1 is designated an ORF whose function remains uncertain. J lost 7 bases, V lost 4 bases, and 5 bases had no gene match. This CDR3 comprises 13 residues.

CDR3 loop: CASSPLTGSGANVLTF. The CDR3 nucleotides read TGTGCCAGCTCGCCTCTTACAGGCTCTGGGGCCAACGTCCTGACTTTC. V gene TRBV18 combines with J gene TRBJ2-6; a weak D match, TRBD1 (5 bases). With 6 bases removed from V and 0 bases from J, the gap between germline ends came to 12 bases. CDR3 size: 16 residues. The germline CDR1 and CDR2 sequences are KGHSH and LQKENI.

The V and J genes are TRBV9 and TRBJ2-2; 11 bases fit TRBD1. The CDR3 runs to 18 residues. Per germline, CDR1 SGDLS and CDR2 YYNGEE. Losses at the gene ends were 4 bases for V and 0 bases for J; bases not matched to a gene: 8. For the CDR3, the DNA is TGTGCCAGCAGCCCAGTCCCGGGACAGGGGGCGAACACCGGGGAGCTGTTTTTT. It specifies CASSPVPGQGANTGELFF.

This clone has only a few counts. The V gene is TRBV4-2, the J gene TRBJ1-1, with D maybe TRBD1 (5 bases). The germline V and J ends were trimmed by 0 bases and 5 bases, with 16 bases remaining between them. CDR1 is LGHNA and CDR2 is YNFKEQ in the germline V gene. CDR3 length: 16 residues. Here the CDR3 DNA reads TGTGCCAGCAGCCAAGATAGTATTGCGGGGGGGACTGAAGCTTTCTTT. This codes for CASSQDSIAGGTEAFF.

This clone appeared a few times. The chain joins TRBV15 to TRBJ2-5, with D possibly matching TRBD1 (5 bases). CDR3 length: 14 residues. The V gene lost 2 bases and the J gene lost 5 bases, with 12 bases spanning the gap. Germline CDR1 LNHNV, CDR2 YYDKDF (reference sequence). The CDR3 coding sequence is TGTGCCACCAGCAGACCAGGGCTGATCGAGACCCAGTACTTC. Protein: CATSRPGLIETQYF. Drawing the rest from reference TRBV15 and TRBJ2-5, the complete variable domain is DAMVIQNPRYQVTQFGKPVTLSCSQTLNHNVMYWYQQKSSQAPKLLFHYYDKDFNNEADTPDNFQSRRPNTSFCFLDIRSPGLGDTAMYLCATSRPGLIETQYFGPGTRLLVL.

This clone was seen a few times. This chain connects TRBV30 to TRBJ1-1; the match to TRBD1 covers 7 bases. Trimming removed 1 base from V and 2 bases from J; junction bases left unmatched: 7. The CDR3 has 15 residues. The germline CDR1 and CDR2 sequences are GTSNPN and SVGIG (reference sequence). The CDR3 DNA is TGTGCCTGGAGTGCCACAAACAGGGGAAACACTGAAGCTTTCTTT. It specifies CAWSATNRGNTEAFF.

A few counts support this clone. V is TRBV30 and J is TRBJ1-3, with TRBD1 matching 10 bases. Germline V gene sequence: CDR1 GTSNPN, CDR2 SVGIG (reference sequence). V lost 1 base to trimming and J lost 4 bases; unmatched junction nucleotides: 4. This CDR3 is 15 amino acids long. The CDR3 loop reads CAWSADRGLGNTIYF. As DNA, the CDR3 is TGTGCCTGGAGTGCCGACAGGGGGCTAGGAAACACCATATATTTT. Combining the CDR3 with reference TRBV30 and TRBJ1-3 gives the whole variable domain SQTIHQWPATLVQPVGSPLSLECTVEGTSNPNLYWYRQAAGRGLQLLFYSVGIGQISSEVPQNLSASRPQDRQFILSSKKLLLSDSGFYLCAWSADRGLGNTIYFGEGSWLTVV.

The CDR3 here is CASSSTSQGRYGYTF. The CDR3 DNA is TGTGCCAGCAGCAGCACGTCACAGGGGAGGTATGGCTACACCTTC. The V gene is TRBV6-6, the J gene TRBJ1-2; TRBD1 aligns across 7 bases. Per germline, CDR1 MNHNY and CDR2 SVGAGI (reference sequence). The V gene end was trimmed by 6 bases and the J gene end by 5 bases; junction bases not matched to a gene: 12. The CDR3 totals 15 residues.

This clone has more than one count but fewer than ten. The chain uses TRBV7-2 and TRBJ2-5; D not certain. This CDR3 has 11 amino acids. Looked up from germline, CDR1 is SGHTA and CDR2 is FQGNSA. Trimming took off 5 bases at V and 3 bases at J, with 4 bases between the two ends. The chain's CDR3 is CASSPKETQYF. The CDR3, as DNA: TGTGCCAGCAGCCCTAAAGAGACCCAGTACTTC.

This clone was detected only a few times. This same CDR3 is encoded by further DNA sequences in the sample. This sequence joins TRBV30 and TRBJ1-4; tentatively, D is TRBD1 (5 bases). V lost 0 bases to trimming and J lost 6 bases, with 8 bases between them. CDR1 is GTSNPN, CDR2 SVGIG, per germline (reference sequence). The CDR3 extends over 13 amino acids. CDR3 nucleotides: TGTGCCTGGAGTGTCTCGGGGGATGAAAAACTGTTTTTT. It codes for CAWSVSGDEKLFF.

The CDR3 reads CAWTPGQPQETQYF. CDR3 nucleotides: TGTGCCTGGACGCCCGGACAGCCTCAAGAGACCCAGTACTTC. The chain combines TRBV30 with TRBJ2-5; weak D call: TRBD1 (6 bases). V was pared by 4 bases and J by 2 bases, with 14 bases between. This CDR3 spans 14 amino acids. The V gene's germline CDR1 is GTSNPN and CDR2 SVGIG (reference sequence).

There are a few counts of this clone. DNA for the CDR3: TGTGCCAGCAGCTTGGCCGGGACAATAAGCGGGGAGCTGTTTTTT. It codes for CASSLAGTISGELFF. This chain joins TRBV5-4 and TRBJ2-2; D is possibly TRBD1 (6 bases). With 0 bases removed from V and 7 bases from J, the gap between germline ends came to 13 bases. Germline V lookup: CDR1 SGHNT, CDR2 YYREEE (reference sequence). The length of the CDR3 is 15 residues.

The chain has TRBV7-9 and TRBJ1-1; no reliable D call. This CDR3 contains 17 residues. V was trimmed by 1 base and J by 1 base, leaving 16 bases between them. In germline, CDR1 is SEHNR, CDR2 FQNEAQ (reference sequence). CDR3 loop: CASSLDRVLTQNTEAFF. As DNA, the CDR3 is TGTGCCAGCAGCTTAGATCGGGTACTTACGCAGAACACTGAAGCTTTCTTT.

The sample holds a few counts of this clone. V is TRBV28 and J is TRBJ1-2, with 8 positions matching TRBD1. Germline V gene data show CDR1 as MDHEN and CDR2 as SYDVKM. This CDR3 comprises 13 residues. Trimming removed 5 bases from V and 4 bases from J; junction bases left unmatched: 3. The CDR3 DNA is TGTGCCAGCAGTCCAGGGGGCCGCTATGGCTACACCTTC. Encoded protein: CASSPGGRYGYTF.

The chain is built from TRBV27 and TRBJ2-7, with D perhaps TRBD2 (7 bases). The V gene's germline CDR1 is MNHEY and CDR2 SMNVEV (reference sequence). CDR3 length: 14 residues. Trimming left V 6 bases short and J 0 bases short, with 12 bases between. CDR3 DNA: TGTGCCAGCAGCTTCGGGGGGCCCTCCTACGAGCAGTACTTC. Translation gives CASSFGGPSYEQYF.

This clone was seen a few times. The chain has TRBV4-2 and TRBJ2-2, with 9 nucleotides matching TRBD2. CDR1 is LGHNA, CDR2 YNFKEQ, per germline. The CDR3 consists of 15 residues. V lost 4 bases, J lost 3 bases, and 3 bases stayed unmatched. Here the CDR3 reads CASSLAGEDTGELFF. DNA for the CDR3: TGTGCCAGCAGCCTAGCGGGAGAGGACACCGGGGAGCTGTTTTTT.

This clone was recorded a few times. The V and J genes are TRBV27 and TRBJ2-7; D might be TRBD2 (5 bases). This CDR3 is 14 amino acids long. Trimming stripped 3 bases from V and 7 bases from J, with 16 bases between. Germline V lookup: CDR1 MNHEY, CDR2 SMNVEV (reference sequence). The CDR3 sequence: CASSLRTAEGEQYF. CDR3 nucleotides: TGTGCCAGCAGTTTGAGGACTGCCGAAGGGGAGCAGTACTTC.

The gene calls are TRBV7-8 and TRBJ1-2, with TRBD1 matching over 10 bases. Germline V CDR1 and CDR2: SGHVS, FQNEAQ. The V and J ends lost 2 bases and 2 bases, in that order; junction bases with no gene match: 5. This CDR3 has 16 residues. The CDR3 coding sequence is TGTGCCAGCAGCTTACTTGGACAGGGGGTGAACTATGGCTACACCTTC. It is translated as CASSLLGQGVNYGYTF.

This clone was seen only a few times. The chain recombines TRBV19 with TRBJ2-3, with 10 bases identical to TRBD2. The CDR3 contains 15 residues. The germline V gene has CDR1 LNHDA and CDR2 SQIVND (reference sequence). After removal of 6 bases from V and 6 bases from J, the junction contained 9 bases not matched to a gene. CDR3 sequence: CASRTKLAGSDTQYF. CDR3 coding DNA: TGTGCCAGTAGGACAAAACTAGCGGGAAGTGATACGCAGTATTTT.

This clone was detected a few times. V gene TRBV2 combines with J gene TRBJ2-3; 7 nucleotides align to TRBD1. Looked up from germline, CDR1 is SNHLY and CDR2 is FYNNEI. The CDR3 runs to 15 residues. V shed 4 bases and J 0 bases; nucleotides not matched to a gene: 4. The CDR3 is CASSVGQPSTDTQYF. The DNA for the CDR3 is TGTGCCAGCAGTGTGGGACAGCCTAGCACAGATACGCAGTATTTT.

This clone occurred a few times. The CDR3 sequence: CASRSPGGQTYGYTF. CDR3 nucleotides: TGTGCCAGCAGGTCCCCCGGTGGACAGACCTATGGCTACACCTTC. The J gene is TRBJ1-2, the V gene TRBV25-1; D is perhaps TRBD1 (6 bases). The CDR3 is 15 amino acids. The V gene's germline CDR1 is MGHDK and CDR2 SYGVNS. Trimming took off 6 bases at V and 4 bases at J, with 18 bases between the two ends.

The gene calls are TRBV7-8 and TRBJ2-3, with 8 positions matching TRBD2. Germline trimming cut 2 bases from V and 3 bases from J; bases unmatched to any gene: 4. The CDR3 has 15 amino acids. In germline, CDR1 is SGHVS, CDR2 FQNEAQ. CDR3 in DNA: TGTGCCAGCAGCTTACCCGGGGGGGCAACAGATACGCAGTATTTT. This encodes CASSLPGGATDTQYF.

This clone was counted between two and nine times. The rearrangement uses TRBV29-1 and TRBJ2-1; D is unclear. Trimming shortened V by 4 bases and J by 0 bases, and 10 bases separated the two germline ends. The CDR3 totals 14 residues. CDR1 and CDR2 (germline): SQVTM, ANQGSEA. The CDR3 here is CSVVLGLSYNEQFF. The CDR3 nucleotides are TGCAGCGTTGTTCTGGGCCTCTCCTACAATGAGCAGTTCTTC.

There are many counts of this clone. CDR3 coding DNA: TGTGCCACCAGACGGGACACCAATGAGCAGTTCTTC. It is translated as CATRRDTNEQFF. The V call is TRBV15, the J call TRBJ2-1; maybe TRBD1 (6 bases). The V end was cut by 6 bases, the J end by 6 bases, with 9 bases between. The length of the CDR3 is 12 residues. CDR1 LNHNV and CDR2 YYDKDF come from the germline V gene (reference sequence).

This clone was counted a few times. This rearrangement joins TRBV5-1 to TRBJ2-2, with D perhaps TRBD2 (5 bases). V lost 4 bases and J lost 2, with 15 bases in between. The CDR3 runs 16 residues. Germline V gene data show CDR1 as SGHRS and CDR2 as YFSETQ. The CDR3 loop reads CASSHFSRGNTGELFF. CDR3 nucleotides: TGCGCCAGCAGCCATTTCAGCCGGGGAAACACCGGGGAGCTGTTTTTT.

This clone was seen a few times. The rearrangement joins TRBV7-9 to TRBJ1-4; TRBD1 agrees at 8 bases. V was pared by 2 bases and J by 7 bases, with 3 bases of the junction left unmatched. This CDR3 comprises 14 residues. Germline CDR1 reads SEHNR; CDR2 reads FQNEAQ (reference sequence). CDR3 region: CASSLPGTGEKLFF. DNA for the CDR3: TGTGCCAGCAGCTTACCGGGGACAGGTGAAAAACTGTTTTTT.

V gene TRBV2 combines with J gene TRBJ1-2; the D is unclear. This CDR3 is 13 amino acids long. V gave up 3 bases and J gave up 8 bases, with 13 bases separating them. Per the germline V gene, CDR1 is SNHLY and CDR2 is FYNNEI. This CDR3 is CASSEEARRGYTF. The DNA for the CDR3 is TGTGCCAGCAGTGAGGAGGCCCGCCGGGGCTACACCTTC.

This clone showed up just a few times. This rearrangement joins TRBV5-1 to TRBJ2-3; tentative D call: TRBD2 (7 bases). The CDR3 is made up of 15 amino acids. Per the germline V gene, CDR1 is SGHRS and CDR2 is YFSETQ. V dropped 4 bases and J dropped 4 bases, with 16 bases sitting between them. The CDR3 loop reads CASSVLGGGADTQYF. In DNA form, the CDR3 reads TGCGCCAGCAGCGTGCTTGGGGGGGGCGCAGATACGCAGTATTTT.